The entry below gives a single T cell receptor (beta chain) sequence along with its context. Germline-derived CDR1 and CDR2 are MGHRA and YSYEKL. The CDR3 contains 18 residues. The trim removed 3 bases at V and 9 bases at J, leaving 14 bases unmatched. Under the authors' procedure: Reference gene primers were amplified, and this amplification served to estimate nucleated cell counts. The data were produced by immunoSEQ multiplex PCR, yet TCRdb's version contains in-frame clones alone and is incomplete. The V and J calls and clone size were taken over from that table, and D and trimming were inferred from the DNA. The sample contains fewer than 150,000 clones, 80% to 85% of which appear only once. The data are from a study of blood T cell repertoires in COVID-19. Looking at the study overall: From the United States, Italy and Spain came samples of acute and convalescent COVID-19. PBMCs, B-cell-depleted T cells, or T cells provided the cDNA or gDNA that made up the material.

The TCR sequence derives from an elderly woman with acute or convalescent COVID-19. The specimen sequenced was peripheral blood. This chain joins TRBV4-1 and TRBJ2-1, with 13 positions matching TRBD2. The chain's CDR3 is CASSHSPTSGRGWAEQFF. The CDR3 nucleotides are TGCGCCAGCAGCCATTCACCAACTAGCGGGAGGGGTTGGGCTGAGCAGTTCTTC.